This TCR beta chain originates from a study of response to subunit inactivated influenza vaccine. A few counts support this clonotype. TCRdb analysed the RT-PCR reads with MiXCR anew, one entry per CDR3 protein. The data show 150,000 or so distinct CDR3 sequences, about 10% seen once. This CDR3 is built from 16 residues. V lost 6 bases, J lost 5 bases, and 15 bases stayed unmatched. CDR1 SQVTM and CDR2 ANQGSEA come from the germline V gene. Sequences were derived from CD8+ T cells sorted from PBMCs, sampled around 2 years after vaccination. This chain links TRBV29-1 with TRBJ2-2; the match to TRBD2 covers 7 bases. The clonotype originates from a man between 50 and 75 years old who received an inactivated influenza vaccine. CDR3: CSVVYWVAGETGELFF. CDR3 sequence (DNA): TGCAGCGTCGTTTATTGGGTCGCGGGAGAAACCGGGGAGCTGTTTTTT.